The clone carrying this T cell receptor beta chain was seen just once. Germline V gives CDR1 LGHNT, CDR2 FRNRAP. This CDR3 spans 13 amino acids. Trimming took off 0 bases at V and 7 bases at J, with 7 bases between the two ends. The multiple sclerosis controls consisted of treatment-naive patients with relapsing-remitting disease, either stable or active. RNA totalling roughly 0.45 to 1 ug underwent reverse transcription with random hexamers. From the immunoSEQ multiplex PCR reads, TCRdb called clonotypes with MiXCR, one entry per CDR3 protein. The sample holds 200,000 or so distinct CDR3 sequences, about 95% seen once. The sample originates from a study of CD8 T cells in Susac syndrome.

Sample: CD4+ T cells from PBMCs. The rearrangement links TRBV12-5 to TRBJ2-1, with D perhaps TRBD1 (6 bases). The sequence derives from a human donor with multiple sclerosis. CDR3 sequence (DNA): TGTGCTAGTGGTTTGGTACAGGGAAATGAGCAGTTCTTC. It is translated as CASGLVQGNEQFF.